This TCR beta chain emerged from a study of cytomegalovirus exposure and HLA in healthy donors. Study findings and constraints: At a 0.05 false discovery rate, a later analysis found 18,000 or so TCR beta sequences to be associated with HLA alleles.

With regard to this clone: Its matching antigen is unknown. At one end, the junction sequence differs from germline, possibly due to a read error.

This CDR3 region has 13 residues. The germline gives CDR1 SSHAT, CDR2 FNYEAQ (reference sequence). PCR primers comprised 60 Vbeta and 13 Jbeta primers. TCRdb keeps only in-frame clones here, not all; method: immunoSEQ multiplex PCR. The sample shows roughly 180,000 clones, 75% of them seen only once. The receptor comes from a woman in her forties in good health and CMV-seropositive. The chain has TRBV7-7 and TRBJ2-1, with 8 bases that match TRBD2. The sequenced sample was PBMCs. CDR3 in DNA: TGTGCTAGCAGCGTCGGACTAGCAAATGAGCAGTTCTTC. Translated, it gives CASSVGLANEQFF.